This T cell receptor (beta chain) was documented in a study of cytomegalovirus exposure and HLA in healthy donors. Notes on the study in general: Researchers reported that a few CMV-associated chains were confirmed in vitro as CMV antigen-specific. Subsequent analysis revealed that first-cohort TCR clusters tended to co-occur in the 90 to 150 validation repertoires. According to reports, the classifier identified cytomegalovirus status with high specificity and sensitivity.

Profiling relied on immunoSEQ multiplex PCR, and the TCRdb table lists in-frame clones only, not all of them. The table shows approximately 150,000 clones, with about four fifths occurring only once. The CDR3 runs to 17 residues. Germline V CDR1 and CDR2: SGHNT, YENEEA. V gave up 0 bases and J gave up 3 bases, with 15 bases separating them. This clone was counted a single time. Its antigen remains unidentified. Sequenced input: PBMCs. This receptor was taken from a man aged 30-40 years in good health and CMV-seropositive. The J gene is TRBJ2-1, the V gene TRBV11-3; a possible D gene is TRBD1 (6 bases). The CDR3 nucleotides are TGTGCCAGCAGCTTAGATTCGAGGGCAGGGGACTACAATGAGCAGTTCTTC. Translated, it gives CASSLDSRAGDYNEQFF.